This entry is about one T cell receptor beta chain. This clonotype was found a few times. Its antigen is currently not known. Per-nucleotide qualities are absent, and no much larger clonotype sits a single base away. This sample was included in a study of blood T cells in healthy people across ages (dated by TCRdb to between 2014 and 2017). With respect to the entire study: In model experiments, template switching captured roughly one uniquely barcoded TCR beta cDNA molecule for every two T cells. Using deep sequencing normalized with unique cDNA molecular identifiers, the study measured how TCR beta repertoire diversity changes with age. Donors were grouped into four age groups: young (average approximately 15 years), middle-aged (39), aged (around 56) and long-lived (just over 80). Two additional independent replicas of 1 million unique cDNA reads from the same blood draw were analyzed for two donors (one aged 18 to 30 and one aged 80 or older).

The 40 or so donors, aged roughly 6 to 95 years, were systemically healthy Caucasian individuals from Russia. About 9.1 milliliters of peripheral blood were collected from each donor into EDTA-treated Vacutainer tubes. Ficoll-Paque density-gradient centrifugation was used to isolate PBMCs, with at least 7 million per sample. Total RNA, at least 5 micrograms per sample, was extracted from PBMCs with Trizol reagent. The percentages of naive CD45RAhigh/CD27high T cells were determined by flow cytometry on a PBMC aliquot from every donor. Relative to germline, V is missing 2 bases and J is missing 1 base, with 2 bases of the junction outside any gene match. CDR3 length: 16 amino acids, cysteine to phenylalanine. Just CDR3 DNA is preserved here, 48 bases in frame from base 1. The germline V gene supplies CDR1 MNHNS and CDR2 SASEGT. Overall results and qualifications from the work: The CMV infection status of donors was not known, potentially confounding age-related changes in expanded clonotypes. Because profiling used bulk unsorted PBMCs, naive and antigen-experienced compartments could not be compared conclusively. Estimates of total diversity from one million sequenced T cells were regarded as lower bounds and underestimates. There was a strong correlation between observed TCR beta diversity and the percentage of naive T cells measured by flow cytometry. Observed TCR beta diversity per million T cells fell roughly linearly with age, and a significant reduction was already apparent by age around 40. The long-lived group showed more naive CD4+ T cells, fewer expanded clones and increased TCR diversity than the aged group, suggesting age selection.

Library creation used 5' RACE. The run used an Illumina HiSeq 2500. The second PCR ran for about 6 to 12 cycles and used a J-beta primer mix along with a sample-barcoded 5' primer. A unique molecular identifier was introduced onto each TCR beta cDNA molecule by a template-switch 5' adaptor carrying 12 random nucleotides. Each sample yielded at least 3 million CDR3-containing paired-end reads. First-strand cDNA synthesis was performed from all RNA using the Mint cDNA synthesis kit, with priming by a TRBC-specific oligonucleotide. After uracil-DNA glycosylase treatment, a first 18-cycle PCR used universal primers M1SS and BC2_uni_R on all cDNA. Per the authors' processing: Each sample was normalized by randomly selecting 1 million high-quality reads, each carrying a distinct molecular identifier. Instead of being binned into consensus sequences, reads with shared molecular identifiers were discarded. MiTCR, set to a Q25 quality threshold and the strictest error-elimination algorithm, was used for CDR3 identification, clonotype clustering and error correction. A nonparametric unseen species model with Euler transformation was used to estimate lower-bound total TCR beta diversity. The public reads were run again by TCRdb, first through fastp at Q25 and then through MiXCR, and only productive beta chains were kept. Every CDR3 protein is listed once, alongside the most common genes and DNA of its rows. Here the V and J calls rest on TCRdb's processing, not on the authors' analysis. Within this sample are fewer than 600,000 distinct CDR3 sequences, with about 29% of them counted one time only. About 3.9% of the sample is in the top ten clones.

The same sample was also studied in work on T cells of mothers and their children. The second publication reports: Nine systemically healthy Caucasian individuals, comprising three mothers and their six children, were included as donors. cDNA synthesis used all of the extracted RNA, with 1.5 ug of RNA in each 15 ul reaction. In the second PCR, sample barcodes and 2-4 random nucleotides were introduced via the M1S primer. Each mother yielded over 8 million TCR beta CDR3 reads and each child roughly 3 million reads. Thymic selection similarly shapes TCR recombination output in related and unrelated pairs, with minor effect from inherited differences. Normalized repertoire overlap was always slightly but never significantly higher in related than unrelated mother-child pairs. Persistent microchimeric T cell clones were not detected, at a sensitivity of approximately 100 clones per million clonotypes. Deep NGS was used in the study to compare the TCR beta repertoires of mothers and children and to look for features that separate related mother-child pairs from unrelated individuals. On average, the children were 11 +/- 4 years old, while the mothers were about 40 +/- 4 years old. After adapters were ligated using NEBNext reagents, the libraries underwent 100+100 nt paired-end sequencing on an Illumina HiSeq 2000. To avoid cross-contamination, the mother libraries and the child libraries were prepared a month apart and sequenced in separate runs. Between 500,000 and 2,000,000 distinct TCR beta clonotypes were identified per donor. Naive TCR beta clonotypes were estimated from low-frequency clonotypes matched to each donor's FACS-determined naive share, without sorting.

The chain is encoded by TRBV6-1 joined to TRBJ2-5; 12 bases in the junction line up with TRBD2. The TCR was taken from a boy between 2 and 10 years old in good health. The sample was blood. The CDR3 reads as follows: CASSELAGGPQETQYF. The nucleotides read TGTGCCAGCAGTGAACTAGCGGGGGGGCCCCAAGAGACCCAGTACTTC.